Each of the 2 T cell receptor beta chains below was sequenced from the same sample in a study of blood T cell repertoires in COVID-19. Produced via immunoSEQ multiplex PCR; TCRdb's table is partial and in-frame only. The table shows about 170,000 clones, with 70% to 85% occurring only once. The sample was peripheral blood. The origin of the receptors is a man aged 60-69 years who had recovered from COVID-19.

V and J are TRBV18 and TRBJ2-1; TRBD2 aligns across 10 bases. Germline loops: CDR1 KGHSH, CDR2 LQKENI. The CDR3 runs 15 residues. The ends lost 0 bases at V and 5 bases at J; junction bases unmatched: 1. DNA of the CDR3: TGTGCCAGCTCACCACCGGGACTAGCGAACAATGAGCAGTTCTTC. This encodes CASSPPGLANNEQFF.

The V gene is TRBV7-2, the J gene TRBJ1-2; 7 nucleotides match TRBD1. Germline loops: CDR1 SGHTA, CDR2 FQGNSA. The ends lost 1 base at V and 1 base at J; junction bases unmatched: 12. CDR3 size: 18 residues. CDR3: CASSLDRGANQFNYGYTF. CDR3 DNA: TGTGCCAGCAGCTTAGACAGGGGCGCGAACCAATTTAACTATGGCTACACCTTC.